This T cell receptor beta chain comes out of a study of T cells in Graves' hyperthyroidism and ophthalmopathy. Looked up from germline, CDR1 is SEHNR and CDR2 is FQNEAQ (reference sequence). This CDR3 contains 13 residues. The V end lost 5 bases, the J end lost 7 bases, and 14 bases lay between the germline ends. General study results and limits: Most expanded thyroid clonotypes above 0.001 also appeared in blood. The model foresaw ophthalmopathy a median about 6.1 months prior to onset.

About this clonotype: The antigen remains undetermined.

Using RNA transcripts as the source, TCR beta CDR3 regions were amplified. HTBI primers were the set used in a first-round RT-PCR of the TCR CDR3. TCRdb recomputed calls from the multiplex PCR reads with MiXCR, one row per CDR3 protein. The table lists 480,000 or so distinct CDR3 sequences, 40% to 50% of them singletons. Diagnoses were made from clinical symptoms, serum measures (thyroxine and TRAb), thyroid ultrasound and orbital computed tomography. The TCR originated in an adult woman with Graves' disease, either hyperthyroidism or ophthalmopathy (not recorded which). The material sequenced was peripheral blood or thyroid tissue (not recorded which). The chain joins TRBV7-9 to TRBJ1-1; D is ambiguous. In nucleotides, the CDR3 is TGTGCCAGCAGCGGACGGCCGGGGAATGAAGCTTTCTTT. It translates to CASSGRPGNEAFF. Full variable domain (missing parts from reference TRBV7-9 and TRBJ1-1): DTGVSQNPRHKITKRGQNVTFRCDPISEHNRLYWYRQTLGQGPEFLTYFQNEAQLEKSRLLSDRFSAERPKGSFSTLEIQRTEQGDSAMYLCASSGRPGNEAFFGQGTRLTVV.